Each of the 26 T cell receptor beta chains below was sequenced from the same sample in a study of blood T cell repertoires in COVID-19. The assay was immunoSEQ multiplex PCR, and TCRdb's table has in-frame clones only and misses some. This table has 30,000 to 40,000 clones, approximately 82% appearing once. Sequencing was done on a sample of peripheral blood. The origin of the receptors is a man at least 80 years old with active or convalescent COVID-19.

This chain connects TRBV4-1 to TRBJ1-2, with TRBD1 matching 7 bases. V shed 4 bases and J 5 bases; nucleotides not matched to a gene: 4. Germline V gene data show CDR1 as MGHRA and CDR2 as YSYEKL. The CDR3 has 13 residues. CDR3 nucleotides: TGCGCCAGCAGCCCCGAGGACAGGTATGGCTACACCTTC. Translating it yields CASSPEDRYGYTF.

The V call is TRBV12-3 or TRBV12-4, the J call TRBJ2-3; D gene uncertain. Trimming took off 9 bases at V and 0 bases at J, with 10 bases between the two ends. The CDR3 has 13 amino acids. CDR3 loop: CASKQFSTDTQYF. CDR3 in DNA: TGTGCCAGTAAACAGTTTAGCACAGATACGCAGTATTTT.

CDR3 sequence (DNA): TGCGCCAGCAGCCCGGGACAGAGCTCCTACAATGAGCAGTTCTTC. It is translated as CASSPGQSSYNEQFF. This sequence joins TRBV5-1 and TRBJ2-1; 7 bases are a match to TRBD1. This CDR3 comprises 15 residues. Germline assignment: CDR1 SGHRS and CDR2 YFSETQ. The ends lost 4 bases at V and 0 bases at J; junction bases unmatched: 4.

The chain recombines TRBV27 with TRBJ2-1; 9 positions agree with TRBD2. The CDR3 loop spans 14 amino acids. CDR1 is MNHEY and CDR2 is SMNVEV in the germline V gene (reference sequence). V lost 2 bases to trimming and J lost 5 bases; unmatched junction nucleotides: 1. CDR3 coding DNA: TGTGCCAGCAGTTTAGCGGGAGGGGACAATGAGCAGTTCTTC. Translation gives CASSLAGGDNEQFF.

V gene TRBV29-1 combines with J gene TRBJ2-3, with 7 bases identical to TRBD2. After removal of 1 base from V and 7 bases from J, the junction contained 14 bases not matched to a gene. CDR3 length: 16 amino acids. Germline V gene sequence: CDR1 SQVTM, CDR2 ANQGSEA. The CDR3 DNA reads TGCAGCGTTGAAGTAGAGGCTAGCGGCCCCCGATATACGCAGTATTTT. Encoded protein: CSVEVEASGPRYTQYF.

The chain uses TRBV3-1 (or the pseudogene TRBV3-2) and TRBJ2-3, with D possibly matching TRBD2 (6 bases). CDR1 and CDR2 (germline): LGHDT, YNNKEL (reference sequence). The CDR3 is 14 amino acids. The V gene lost 1 base and the J gene lost 2 bases, with 7 bases spanning the gap. The CDR3 spells CASSQAGATDTQYF. The CDR3 nucleotides are TGTGCCAGCAGCCAAGCGGGAGCCACAGATACGCAGTATTTT.

J is TRBJ2-5 and V is TRBV10-1; possibly TRBD2 for D (6 bases). Deletions cut 2 bases from V and 2 bases from J, with 15 bases between. CDR3 length: 16 residues. From germline, CDR1 is WNHNN and CDR2 SYGVQD (reference sequence). The CDR3 protein is CASSEIADGEQETQYF. CDR3 nucleotides: TGCGCCAGCAGTGAGATAGCGGACGGAGAGCAAGAGACCCAGTACTTC.

This chain uses TRBV3-1 (or the pseudogene TRBV3-2) with TRBJ1-4; 10 positions agree with TRBD1. From germline, CDR1 is LGHDT and CDR2 YNNKEL (reference sequence). After removal of 3 bases from V and 8 bases from J, the junction contained 6 bases not matched to a gene. The CDR3 consists of 15 residues. Here the CDR3 reads CASSHSGTGAEKLFF. The CDR3 DNA reads TGTGCCAGCAGCCATTCCGGGACAGGGGCGGAAAAACTGTTTTTT.

The rearrangement joins TRBV4-2 to TRBJ1-1; maybe TRBD1 (5 bases). The ends were cut back, 0 bases at V and 3 bases at J, with 11 bases in the middle. CDR1 is LGHNA and CDR2 is YNFKEQ in the germline V gene. CDR3 length: 15 residues. In nucleotides, the CDR3 is TGTGCCAGCAGCCAAGAAGTTGACAGTGACACTGAAGCTTTCTTT. Protein product: CASSQEVDSDTEAFF.

The gene calls are TRBV28 and TRBJ1-5; tentatively, D is TRBD1 (6 bases). The V and J ends lost 3 bases and 0 bases respectively, with 9 bases between them. The CDR3 is made up of 15 amino acids. CDR1 is MDHEN, CDR2 SYDVKM, per germline. CDR3 sequence reads: CASSLTGGSNQPQHF. In DNA, the CDR3 is TGTGCCAGCAGTTTGACAGGCGGTAGCAATCAGCCCCAGCATTTT.

This chain connects TRBV7-2 to TRBJ2-7, with D possibly matching TRBD1 (6 bases). The length of the CDR3 is 14 residues. Trimming removed 1 base from V and 4 bases from J, with 11 bases in between. The germline gives CDR1 SGHTA, CDR2 FQGNSA. The CDR3 nucleotides are TGTGCCAGCAGCTTAGGCAGGGGTTCTTACGAGCAGTACTTC. The encoded protein is CASSLGRGSYEQYF.

The chain combines TRBV27 with TRBJ1-5; 8 bases agree with TRBD1. Trimming took 5 bases from V and 4 from J; bases not matched to a gene: 7. CDR3 length equals 15 residues. CDR1 and CDR2 (germline): MNHEY, SMNVEV (reference sequence). As DNA, the CDR3 is TGTGCCAGCAGTAAAGGACAGGGAGAGAATCAGCCCCAGCATTTT. Translation: CASSKGQGENQPQHF.

This rearrangement joins TRBV6-2 or TRBV6-3 to TRBJ2-3; D not resolved. CDR1 MNHEY and CDR2 SVGEGT come from the germline V gene. Trimming took 2 bases from V and 2 from J, leaving 14 bases between them. CDR3 length: 16 residues. The chain's CDR3 is CASSYAQVLFTDTQYF. The CDR3 DNA is TGTGCCAGCAGTTACGCCCAGGTCCTGTTCACAGATACGCAGTATTTT.

This clone was recorded a few times. This chain uses TRBV28 with TRBJ2-2, with 7 bases that match TRBD2. Germline CDR1 and CDR2: MDHEN and SYDVKM. Unmatched junction bases numbered 4, after V lost 3 bases and J lost 3 bases. The CDR3 loop spans 15 amino acids. The CDR3 DNA reads as TGTGCCAGCAGTTTCGGACTAGATTACACCGGGGAGCTGTTTTTT. It yields the protein CASSFGLDYTGELFF.

The chain is built from TRBV7-6 and TRBJ2-7, with D hard to call. The CDR3 totals 13 residues. V was trimmed by 0 bases and J by 5 bases, leaving 8 bases between them. In germline, CDR1 is SGHVS, CDR2 FNYEAQ. The CDR3 sequence is CASSLAQSHEQYF. CDR3 DNA: TGTGCCAGCAGCTTAGCCCAAAGCCACGAGCAGTACTTC.

J is TRBJ2-6 and V is TRBV29-1; 9 bases align to TRBD1. Trimming at V came to 6 bases and at J to 3 bases, leaving 3 bases not matched to a gene. Germline CDR1 and CDR2: SQVTM and ANQGSEA. The CDR3 has 14 amino acids. The CDR3, as DNA: TGCAGCGTAGACAGGGGGAATGGGGCCAACGTCCTGACTTTC. This encodes CSVDRGNGANVLTF.

The V and J genes are TRBV18 and TRBJ2-3; perhaps TRBD2 as D (5 bases). Trimming pared 7 bases from V and 2 bases from J, leaving 22 bases between. Looked up from germline, CDR1 is KGHSH and CDR2 is LQKENI. There are 17 residues in the CDR3. This CDR3 is CASFAGASSYYTDTQYF. CDR3 nucleotides: TGTGCCAGCTTCGCGGGCGCTTCAAGCTATTACACAGATACGCAGTATTTT.

The V gene is TRBV7-9, the J gene TRBJ2-7; tentative D call: TRBD1 (6 bases). The CDR3 is 13 residues long. V lost 5 bases to trimming and J lost 2 bases, with 10 bases between them. Germline-derived CDR1 and CDR2 are SEHNR and FQNEAQ (reference sequence). The CDR3 DNA follows: TGTGCCAGCAGCCGGGACACCACCTACGAGCAGTACTTC. As protein: CASSRDTTYEQYF.

The chain employs TRBV28 and TRBJ2-5, with 7 bases lining up with TRBD1. Looked up from germline, CDR1 is MDHEN and CDR2 is SYDVKM. The ends lost 4 bases at V and 7 bases at J; junction bases unmatched: 6. This CDR3 is built from 13 residues. Written as DNA, the CDR3 is TGTGCCAGCAGTTCACCGGACAGGAGGACCCAGTACTTC. Translating gives CASSSPDRRTQYF.

The chain combines TRBV28 with TRBJ1-2; TRBD1 is a possible D gene (6 bases). The CDR3 contains 13 residues. V gave up 5 bases and J gave up 8 bases, with 15 bases separating them. Germline CDR1 and CDR2: MDHEN and SYDVKM. CDR3 protein: CASSPGGRKGYTF. The CDR3 DNA sequence: TGTGCCAGCAGTCCTGGGGGCCGTAAAGGCTACACCTTC.

V gene TRBV5-1 combines with J gene TRBJ1-2; 9 nucleotides line up with TRBD1. The V and J ends lost 4 bases and 5 bases, in that order; junction bases with no gene match: 6. The CDR3 sequence is 14 residues long. Per germline, CDR1 SGHRS and CDR2 YFSETQ. DNA of the CDR3: TGCGCCAGCAGCATTGGACAGGGGAATTATGGCTACACCTTC. Protein: CASSIGQGNYGYTF.

The gene calls are TRBV5-4 and TRBJ2-1; 9 positions match TRBD1. Germline assignment: CDR1 SGHNT and CDR2 YYREEE (reference sequence). Unmatched junction bases numbered 7, after V lost 4 bases and J lost 2 bases. The CDR3 has 16 amino acids. The CDR3 is CASSGRGQGTYNEQFF. The CDR3 DNA reads as TGTGCCAGCAGCGGAAGGGGACAGGGCACCTACAATGAGCAGTTCTTC.

This clone appeared a single time. The chain combines TRBV7-2 with TRBJ2-5; 14 bases align to TRBD2. The CDR3 is 19 residues long. V gave up 1 base and J gave up 5 bases; unmatched junction bases: 12. Germline V gene sequence: CDR1 SGHTA, CDR2 FQGNSA. The CDR3 sequence: CASSLVGGTSGRRRETQYF. CDR3 bases: TGTGCCAGCAGCTTAGTAGGGGGGACTAGCGGGAGACGAAGGGAGACCCAGTACTTC.

This chain links TRBV13 with TRBJ1-4; 9 bases line up with TRBD1. Germline loops: CDR1 PRHDT, CDR2 FYEKMQ (reference sequence). V gave up 5 bases and J gave up 8 bases; unmatched junction bases: 12. The CDR3 has 16 residues. The CDR3 spells CASSQQGQGGREKLFF. The CDR3 DNA follows: TGTGCCAGCAGCCAACAGGGACAGGGAGGGAGAGAAAAACTGTTTTTT.

The chain links TRBV28 to TRBJ2-2, with 14 bases lining up with TRBD2. CDR1 MDHEN and CDR2 SYDVKM come from the germline V gene. This CDR3 contains 15 residues. V dropped 9 bases and J dropped 6; count of bases not matched to a gene: 6. The CDR3 loop is CASRLAGGEAGELFF. CDR3 sequence (DNA): TGTGCCAGTAGACTAGCGGGAGGGGAGGCCGGGGAGCTGTTTTTT.

The chain combines TRBV24-1 with TRBJ2-1; weak D call: TRBD2 (13 bases). The V end was cut by 5 bases, the J end by 4 bases, with 41 bases between. Germline CDR1 KGHDR, CDR2 SFDVKD. The CDR3 is 24 amino acids. CDR3 region: CATSVSPGQGAPPGLAGYYNEQFF. The CDR3 nucleotides read TGTGCCACCAGTGTCTCCCCGGGACAGGGGGCCCCACCGGGACTAGCGGGATATTACAATGAGCAGTTCTTC.